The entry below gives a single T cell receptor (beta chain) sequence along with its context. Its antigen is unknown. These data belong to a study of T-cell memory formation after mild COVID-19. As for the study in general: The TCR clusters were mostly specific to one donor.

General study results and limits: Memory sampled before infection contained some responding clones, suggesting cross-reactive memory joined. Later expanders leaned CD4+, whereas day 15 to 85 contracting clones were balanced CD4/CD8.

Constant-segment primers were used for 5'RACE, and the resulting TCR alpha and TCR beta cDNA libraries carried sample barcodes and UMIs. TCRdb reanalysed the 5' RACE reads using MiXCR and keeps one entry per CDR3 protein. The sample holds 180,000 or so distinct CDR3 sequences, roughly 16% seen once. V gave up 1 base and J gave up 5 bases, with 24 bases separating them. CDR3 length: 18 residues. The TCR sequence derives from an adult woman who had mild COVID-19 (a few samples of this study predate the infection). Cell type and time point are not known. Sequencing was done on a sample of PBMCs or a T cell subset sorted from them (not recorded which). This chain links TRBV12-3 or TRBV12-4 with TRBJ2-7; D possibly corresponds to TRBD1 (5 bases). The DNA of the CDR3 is TGTGCCAGCAGTTTAGGTAGGATATTGGGTGACAGTTCGGACGAGCAGTACTTC. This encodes CASSLGRILGDSSDEQYF.